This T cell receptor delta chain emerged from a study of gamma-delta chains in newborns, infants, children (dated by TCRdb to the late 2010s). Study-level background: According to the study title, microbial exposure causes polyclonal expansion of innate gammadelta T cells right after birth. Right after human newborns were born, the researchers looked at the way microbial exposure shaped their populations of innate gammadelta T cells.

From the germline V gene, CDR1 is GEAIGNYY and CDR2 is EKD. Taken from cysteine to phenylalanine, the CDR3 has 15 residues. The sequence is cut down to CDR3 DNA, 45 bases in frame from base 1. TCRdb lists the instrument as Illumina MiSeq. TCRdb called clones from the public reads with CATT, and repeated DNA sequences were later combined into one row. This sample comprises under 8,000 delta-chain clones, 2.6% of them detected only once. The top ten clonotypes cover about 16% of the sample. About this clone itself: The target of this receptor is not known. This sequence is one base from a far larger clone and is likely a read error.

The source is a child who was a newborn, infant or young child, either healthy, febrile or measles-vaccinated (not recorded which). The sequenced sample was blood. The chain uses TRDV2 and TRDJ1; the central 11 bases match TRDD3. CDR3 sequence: CACDLLGDRTDKPIF. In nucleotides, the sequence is TGTGCCTGTGACCTACTGGGGGATAGAACCGATAAACCCATCTTT.